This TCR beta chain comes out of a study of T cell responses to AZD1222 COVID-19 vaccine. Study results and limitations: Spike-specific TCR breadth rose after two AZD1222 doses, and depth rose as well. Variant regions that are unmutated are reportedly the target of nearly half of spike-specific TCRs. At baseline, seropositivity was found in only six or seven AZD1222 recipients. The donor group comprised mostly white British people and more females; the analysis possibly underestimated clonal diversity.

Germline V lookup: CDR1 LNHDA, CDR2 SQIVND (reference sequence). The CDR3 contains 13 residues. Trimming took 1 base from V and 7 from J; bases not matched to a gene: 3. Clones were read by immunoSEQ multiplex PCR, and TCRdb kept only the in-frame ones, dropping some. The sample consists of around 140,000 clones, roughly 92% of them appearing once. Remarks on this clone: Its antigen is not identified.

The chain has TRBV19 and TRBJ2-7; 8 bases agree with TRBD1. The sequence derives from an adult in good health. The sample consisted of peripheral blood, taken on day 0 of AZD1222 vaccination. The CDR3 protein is CASSIGQGFEQYF. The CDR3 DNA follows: TGTGCCAGTAGTATAGGACAGGGGTTTGAGCAGTACTTC.